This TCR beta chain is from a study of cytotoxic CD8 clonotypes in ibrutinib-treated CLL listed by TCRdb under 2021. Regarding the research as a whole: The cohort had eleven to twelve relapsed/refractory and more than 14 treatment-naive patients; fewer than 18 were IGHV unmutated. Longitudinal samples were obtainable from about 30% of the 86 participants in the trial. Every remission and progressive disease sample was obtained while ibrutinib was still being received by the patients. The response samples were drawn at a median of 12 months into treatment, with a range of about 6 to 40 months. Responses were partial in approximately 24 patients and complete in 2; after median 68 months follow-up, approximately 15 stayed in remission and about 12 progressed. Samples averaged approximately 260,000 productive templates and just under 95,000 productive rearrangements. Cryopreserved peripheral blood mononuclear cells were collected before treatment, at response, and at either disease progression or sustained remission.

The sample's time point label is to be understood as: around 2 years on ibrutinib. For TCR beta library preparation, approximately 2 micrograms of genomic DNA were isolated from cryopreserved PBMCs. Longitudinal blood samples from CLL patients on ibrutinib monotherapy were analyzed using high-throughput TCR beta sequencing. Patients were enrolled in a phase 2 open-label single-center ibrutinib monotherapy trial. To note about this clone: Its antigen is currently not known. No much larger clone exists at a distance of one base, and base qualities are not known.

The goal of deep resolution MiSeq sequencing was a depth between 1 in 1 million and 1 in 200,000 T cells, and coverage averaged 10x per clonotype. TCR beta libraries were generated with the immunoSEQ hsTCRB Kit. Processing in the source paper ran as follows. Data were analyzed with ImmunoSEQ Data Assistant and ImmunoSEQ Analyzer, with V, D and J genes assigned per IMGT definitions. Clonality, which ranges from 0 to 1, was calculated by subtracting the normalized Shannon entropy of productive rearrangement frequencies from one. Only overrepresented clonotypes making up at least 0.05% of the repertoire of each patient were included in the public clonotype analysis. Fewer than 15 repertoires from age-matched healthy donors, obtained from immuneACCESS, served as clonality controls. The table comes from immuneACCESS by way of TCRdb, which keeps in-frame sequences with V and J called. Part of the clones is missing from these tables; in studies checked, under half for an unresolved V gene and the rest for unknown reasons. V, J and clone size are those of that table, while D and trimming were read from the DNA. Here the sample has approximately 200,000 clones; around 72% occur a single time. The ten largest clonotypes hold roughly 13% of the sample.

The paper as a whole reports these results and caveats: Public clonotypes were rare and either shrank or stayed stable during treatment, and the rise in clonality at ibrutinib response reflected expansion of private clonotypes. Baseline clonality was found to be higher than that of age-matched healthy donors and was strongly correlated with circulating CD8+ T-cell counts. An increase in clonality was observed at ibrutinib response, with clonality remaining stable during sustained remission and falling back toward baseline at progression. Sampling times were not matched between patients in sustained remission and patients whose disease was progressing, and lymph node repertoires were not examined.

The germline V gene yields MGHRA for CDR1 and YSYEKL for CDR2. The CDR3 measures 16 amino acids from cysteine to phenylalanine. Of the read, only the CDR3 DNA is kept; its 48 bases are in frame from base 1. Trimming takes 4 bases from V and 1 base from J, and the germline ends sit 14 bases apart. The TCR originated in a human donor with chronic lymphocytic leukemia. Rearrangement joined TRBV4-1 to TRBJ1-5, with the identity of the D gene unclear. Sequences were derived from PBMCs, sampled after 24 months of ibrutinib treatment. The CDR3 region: CASSPLRGRSNQPQHF. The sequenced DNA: TGCGCCAGCAGCCCCCTTCGGGGTCGGAGCAATCAGCCCCAGCATTTT.